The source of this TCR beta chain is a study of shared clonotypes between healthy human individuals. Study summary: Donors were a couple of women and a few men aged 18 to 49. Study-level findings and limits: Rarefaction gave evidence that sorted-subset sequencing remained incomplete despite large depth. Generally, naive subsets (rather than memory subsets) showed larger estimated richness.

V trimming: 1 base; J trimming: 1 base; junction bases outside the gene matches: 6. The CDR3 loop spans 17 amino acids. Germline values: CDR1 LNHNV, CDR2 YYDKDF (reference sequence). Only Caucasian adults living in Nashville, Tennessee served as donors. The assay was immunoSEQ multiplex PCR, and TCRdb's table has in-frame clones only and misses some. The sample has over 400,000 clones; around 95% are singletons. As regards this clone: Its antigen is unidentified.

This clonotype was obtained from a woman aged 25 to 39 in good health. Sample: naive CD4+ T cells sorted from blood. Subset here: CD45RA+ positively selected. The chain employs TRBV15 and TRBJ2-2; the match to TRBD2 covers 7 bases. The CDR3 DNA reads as TGTGCCACCAGCAGAGGTGGCGGGGGAGAGAACACCGGGGAGCTGTTTTTT. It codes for CATSRGGGGENTGELFF.